Following are 22 T cell receptor beta chains from one sample sequenced in a study of tumor-infiltrating lymphocytes in primary liver carcinoma. Synthesis of TCR beta cDNA was carried out from about 0.55 ug total RNA with a constant-region primer. It was through three nested multiplex PCR rounds of slightly modified ARM-PCR that TCR beta libraries arose. Researchers ran the first two PCR rounds for ten to eleven cycles each with TRBV1-TRBV30 forward primers and a C-beta reverse primer. TCRdb recomputed calls from the multiplex PCR reads with MiXCR, one row per CDR3 protein. This table holds 150,000 to 200,000 distinct CDR3 sequences, around four fifths found once. Co-extraction of RNA and DNA was performed on about 19-32 mg of unsorted bulk tissue. The sequenced sample consisted of tumor tissue from primary liver carcinoma. These TCRs come from a man aged 35 to 55 with primary liver carcinoma and hepatitis B virus infection.

The chain recombines TRBV6-2 or TRBV6-3 with TRBJ2-7; 11 bases are a match to TRBD2. V was clipped by 8 bases and J by 3 bases; unmatched bases: 15. CDR1 and CDR2 from the germline V gene are MNHEY and SVGEGT. This CDR3 comprises 17 residues. CDR3 nucleotides: TGTGCCAGCTATAGCGGGAGGGAAGGAGATCTCTACTACGAGCAGTACTTC. It specifies CASYSGREGDLYYEQYF.

The chain links TRBV5-4 to TRBJ2-7, with D possibly matching TRBD2 (6 bases). Per germline, CDR1 SGHNT and CDR2 YYREEE (reference sequence). CDR3 size: 14 residues. Here the CDR3 reads CISSLRDFTYEQYF. The CDR3 region has the DNA TGTATCAGCAGCTTGCGGGACTTTACCTACGAGCAGTACTTC.

A word on this clonotype: The junction does not match germline at one end; this may be a read error. This sequence joins TRBV6-1 and TRBJ1-2, with D unresolved. There are 13 residues in the CDR3. The germline gives CDR1 MNHNS, CDR2 SASEGT. The CDR3 is CASFSVVDYDYSF. The CDR3 DNA sequence: TGTGCCAGCTTTTCGGTCGTAGACTATGACTACAGCTTC.

The chain joins TRBV7-3 to TRBJ2-1; 11 nucleotides agree with TRBD2. The CDR3 is 15 residues long. V was pared by 5 bases and J by 6 bases, with 6 bases of the junction left unmatched. The germline CDR1 and CDR2 sequences are SGHTA and FQGTGA. Here the CDR3 DNA reads TGTGCCAGCAGCCGCACTAGCGGGAGAATCAATGAGCAGTTCTTC. The encoded protein is CASSRTSGRINEQFF. Filled out from reference TRBV7-3 and TRBJ2-1, the complete variable domain reads GAGVSQTPSNKVTEKGKYVELRCDPISGHTALYWYRQSLGQGPEFLIYFQGTGAADDSGLPNDRFFAVRPEGSVSTLKIQRTERGDSAVYLCASSRTSGRINEQFFGPGTRLTVL.

A single count supports this clonotype. A junction end diverges from the germline sequence, so it may reflect a read error. The chain joins TRBV6-1 to TRBJ1-4; D uncertain. Germline V CDR1 and CDR2: MNHNS, SASEGT. The CDR3 totals 16 residues. The CDR3 reads CASSEAVIATNEKLFF. The CDR3 nucleotides read TGTGCCAGCAGTGAAGCGGTTATTGCAACTAATGAAAAACTATTTTTT.

About this clonotype: The conserved closing phenylalanine or tryptophan is absent in this CDR3, likely reflecting a read error. The chain has TRBV11-1 and TRBJ2-7, with a possible D match to TRBD1 (6 bases). Per the germline V gene, CDR1 is SGHAT and CDR2 is FQDESV (reference sequence). CDR3 size: 13 residues. The CDR3 DNA is TGTGCCAGTAGGGGGAAGCGATCCTACGAACAGTACCTC. The encoded protein is CASRGKRSYEQYL.

Comment on this clonotype: One end of the junction is discordant with germline, which a read error may explain. The rearrangement uses TRBV4-3 and TRBJ2-1; TRBD1 is a possible D gene (5 bases). The CDR3 is made up of 16 amino acids. Per the germline V gene, CDR1 is LGHNA and CDR2 is YSLEER. The chain's CDR3 is CASSQLPPPADKEQFF. CDR3 DNA: TGCGCCAGCAGTCAACTCCCCCCCCCGGCGGACAAGGAGCAGTTCTTC.

About this clonotype: This is likely a read error, given that the CDR3 carries no conserved phenylalanine or tryptophan at its end. The V call is TRBV5-1, the J call TRBJ2-5; TRBD1 agrees at 8 bases. Germline V gives CDR1 SGHRS, CDR2 YFSETQ. V was pared by 6 bases and J by 4 bases, with 11 bases of the junction left unmatched. This CDR3 comprises 15 residues. The CDR3 region is CASNLPGGEGETQYL. Written as DNA, the CDR3 is TGCGCCAGCAACTTACCAGGGGGCGAAGGAGAGACCCAGTACTTA.

As to this clonotype: This clone may be a read error of a much larger clone one base away. This chain connects TRBV7-8 to TRBJ2-7; D uncertain. This CDR3 is built from 11 residues. Deletions cut 1 base from V and 10 bases from J, with 8 bases between. From germline, CDR1 is SGHVS and CDR2 FQNEAQ. This CDR3 is CASSLDFDQYF. In nucleotides, the CDR3 is TGTGCCAGCAGCTTAGACTTCGATCAGTACTTC.

Notes on this clonotype: An end of the junction does not agree with germline; a read error may underlie this. This rearrangement joins TRBV29-1 to TRBJ2-2; perhaps D is TRBD1 or TRBD2 (5 bases each). Looked up from germline, CDR1 is SQVTM and CDR2 is ANQGSEA. CDR3 length: 15 residues. In nucleotides, the CDR3 is TGCATCTCTCTTACTAACGGGGCGAACACCGGGGAGCTATTTTTT. Translated: CISLTNGANTGELFF.

To note about this clonotype: Mismatch with germline at one junction end may stem from a read error. This chain links TRBV11-2 with TRBJ2-2, with D tentatively TRBD1 (6 bases). The V gene's germline CDR1 is SGHAT and CDR2 FQNNGV. The CDR3 length is 17 residues. The CDR3 sequence: CASRSDHRGRDTGKLFF. For the CDR3, the DNA is TGTGCCAGCAGGTCAGATCATCGGGGTAGGGACACCGGGAAGCTGTTTTTT. Variable domain in full (rest from reference TRBV11-2 and TRBJ2-2): EAGVAQSPRYKIIEKRQSVAFWCNPISGHATLYWYQQILGQGPKLLIQFQNNGVVDDSQLPKDRFSAERLKGVDSTLKIQPAKLEDSAVYLCASRSDHRGRDTGKLFFGEGSRLTVL.

About this clonotype: At one boundary the junction diverges from the germline segment, which might be a read error. The chain recombines TRBV6-5 with TRBJ1-4; TRBD1 might be the D (5 bases). Germline V gene data show CDR1 as MNHEY and CDR2 as SVGAGI. This CDR3 is 14 amino acids long. CDR3 amino acids: CASSKGVANEKVIF. CDR3 nucleotides: TGTGCCAGCAGTAAAGGGGTAGCTAATGAAAAAGTGATTTTT.

About this clonotype: An end of the junction differs from the germline gene, which may be a read error. The gene calls are TRBV14 and TRBJ2-6; D possibly corresponds to TRBD1 (5 bases). Germline lookup yields CDR1 SGHDN and CDR2 FVKESK. The CDR3 loop spans 15 amino acids. CDR3 amino acids: CVSSQGAAGANILTF. The CDR3 coding sequence is TGTGTCAGCAGCCAAGGCGCAGCTGGGGCCAACATCCTGACTTTC.

With respect to this clonotype: As the CDR3 is not closed by the conserved phenylalanine or tryptophan, this likely results from a read error. The chain combines TRBV6-6 with TRBJ2-5; 7 nucleotides agree with TRBD1. Germline V lookup: CDR1 MNHNY, CDR2 SVGAGI (reference sequence). The CDR3 loop spans 15 amino acids. CDR3 sequence (DNA): TGTACCAGCAGTCACTCGGGGACAGTCAAAGAGACCCAGTACATC. This encodes CTSSHSGTVKETQYI.

About this clonotype: At one end, the junction sequence differs from germline, possibly due to a read error. The chain is built from TRBV11-3 and TRBJ2-7; D gene ambiguous. CDR3 length: 14 amino acids. CDR1 is SGHNT and CDR2 is YENEEA in the germline V gene. This CDR3 is CGISLGASTYERYF. For the CDR3, the DNA is TGTGGCATCAGCTTAGGAGCGAGCACCTACGAGCGGTACTTC.

Regarding this clonotype: Germline is not matched at one junction end, which may reflect a read error. This sequence joins TRBV4-1 and TRBJ2-7, with no clear D. CDR1 MGHRA and CDR2 YSYEKL come from the germline V gene. The CDR3 has 15 amino acids. CDR3 coding DNA: TGCGCCAGGAGCCTAGTCGGGCCCAACTCCTACGAGCAGCATTTC. Translation gives CARSLVGPNSYEQHF.

A word on this clonotype: Germline is not matched at one junction end, which may reflect a read error. The chain carries TRBV19 and TRBJ1-1; D is perhaps TRBD1 (6 bases). In germline, CDR1 is LNHDA, CDR2 SQIVND (reference sequence). CDR3 length equals 13 residues. CDR3 coding DNA: TGTGCCAGTAGTATCTCGGGGGACACTGAAGCTTTCTTC. It specifies CASSISGDTEAFF.

A word on this clonotype: One end of the junction is discordant with germline, which a read error may explain. The genes are TRBV6-2 or TRBV6-3 and TRBJ2-3; 9 nucleotides match TRBD2. This CDR3 has 20 residues. Germline CDR1 reads MNHEY; CDR2 reads SVGEGT. CDR3 protein: CASLLGPSGNVPLGTNTQYF. DNA of the CDR3: TGTGCCAGCCTACTAGGCCCTAGCGGGAACGTCCCCCTTGGCACAAATACGCAGTATTTT.

A single count supports this clonotype. The rearrangement links TRBV6-1 to TRBJ2-1, with 10 bases lining up with TRBD2. This CDR3 has 14 residues. Germline CDR1 and CDR2: MNHNS and SASEGT. V lost 10 bases, J lost 8 bases, and 11 bases stayed unmatched. The CDR3 sequence is CATTSSGSYHEQFF. CDR3 DNA: TGTGCCACCACCTCTAGCGGGAGTTACCATGAGCAGTTCTTC.

Turning to this clonotype: An end of the junction does not agree with germline; a read error may underlie this. The chain recombines TRBV4-2 with TRBJ2-5, with D uncertain. CDR1 is LGHNA, CDR2 YNFKEQ, per germline. This CDR3 spans 15 amino acids. The CDR3 nucleotides are TGTGCCAACAGCAGGACGGACGAGTGTCAAGAGACCCAGTACTTC. Amino acid sequence: CANSRTDECQETQYF.

For this clonotype: A junction end diverges from the germline sequence, so it may reflect a read error. The chain carries TRBV11-2 and TRBJ2-6; D remains ambiguous. This CDR3 is built from 15 residues. Germline CDR1 and CDR2: SGHAT and FQNNGV. CDR3 DNA sequence: TGTGCCACCCAGTGGTCGTACTCTGTGGCCAACGTCCTGACTTTC. Its translation is CATQWSYSVANVLTF.

As for this clonotype: Its ends do not fully match the called genes, so a read error is possible. This rearrangement joins TRBV5-4 to TRBJ2-1, with a tentative D call TRBD2 (5 bases). This CDR3 is 11 amino acids long. Germline CDR1 reads SGHNT; CDR2 reads YYREEE (reference sequence). CDR3 protein: CAGSYSVEQFF. CDR3 sequence (DNA): TGTGCCGGCAGCTATAGCGTCGAGCAGTTCTTC. Variable domain in full (rest from reference TRBV5-4 and TRBJ2-1): ETGVTQSPTHLIKTRGQQVTLRCSSQSGHNTVSWYQQALGQGPQFIFQYYREEENGRGNFPPRFSGLQFPNYSSELNVNALELDDSALYLCAGSYSVEQFFGPGTRLTVL.